This T cell receptor (beta chain) comes out of a study of blood T cell repertoires in COVID-19. Study summary: The United States, Italy and Spain provided the acute and convalescent COVID-19 samples. T cells, B-cell-depleted T cells, or PBMCs provided the cDNA or gDNA that served as material.

Source study methods: Estimates of nucleated cell counts were drawn from the amplification of reference gene primers. Sequencing used immunoSEQ multiplex PCR; TCRdb keeps in-frame clones, though not all of them. V and J calls plus clone size are reproduced from that table; the DNA served to infer D and trimming. In the table there are a few hundred thousand clones, around 87% of which are singletons. Material: peripheral blood. The sequence was obtained from a woman aged 50 to 60 with acute or convalescent COVID-19.

The CDR3: CASSDTQSYEQYF. The CDR3 DNA reads TGTGCCAGCAGCGATACTCAATCCTACGAGCAGTACTTC. V and J are TRBV7-9 and TRBJ2-7; no definite D call. Trimming left V 5 bases short and J 1 base short, with 9 bases between. CDR1 and CDR2 from the germline V gene are SEHNR and FQNEAQ (reference sequence). This CDR3 is built from 13 residues.